Detailed here is one T cell receptor (beta chain). TCR beta chains were sequenced at survey level with immunoSEQ. Profiling relied on immunoSEQ multiplex PCR, and the TCRdb table lists in-frame clones only, not all of them. The top ten hold approximately 4.4% of the sample, which has nearly 70,000 clones, just over 90% seen once. Germline trimming cut 6 bases from V and 7 bases from J; bases unmatched to any gene: 8. The CDR3 consists of 15 residues. From germline, CDR1 is SGHAT and CDR2 FQNNGV. The rearrangement links TRBV11-2 to TRBJ2-2; 10 bases line up with TRBD2. The TCR comes from a middle-aged man with rheumatoid arthritis. What was sequenced was PBMCs. The CDR3 protein is CASRPEREGHGELFF. CDR3 DNA: TGTGCCAGCAGACCCGAGCGGGAGGGGCACGGGGAGCTGTTTTTT.